The T cell receptor (beta chain) described here comes from a study of CD8 T cells in Susac syndrome. From blood CD8+ and CD4+ T cells, TCR beta sequences were generated. It was with random hexamers that 0.5 to 1 ug RNA was reverse transcribed. TCRdb called the immunoSEQ multiplex PCR reads again in MiXCR, with one record for every CDR3 protein. The sample lists around 200,000 distinct CDR3 sequences, over 85% occurring once. Germline trimming cut 3 bases from V and 5 bases from J; bases unmatched to any gene: 6. The CDR3 has 14 amino acids. The clonotype originates from a human donor in good health. The sample comprised CD4+ T cells from PBMCs. The genes are TRBV12-3 or TRBV12-4 and TRBJ2-5; 7 bases map to TRBD1. CDR3 sequence reads: CASSFQGVGETQYF. In DNA form, the CDR3 reads TGTGCCAGCAGTTTCCAGGGGGTCGGTGAGACCCAGTACTTC.